Detailed here is one TCR beta chain. Its antigen is currently unknown. These data belong to a study of lymphopenia after photon versus proton radiotherapy. The study, taken as a whole, reports: Relative stability marked proton patients; photon patients lost diversity and naive cells.

CDR3 length equals 13 residues. Germline assignment: CDR1 SEHNR and CDR2 FQNEAQ (reference sequence). V lost 5 bases to trimming and J lost 5 bases, with 9 bases between them. Generated by immunoSEQ multiplex PCR, the TCRdb table keeps only in-frame clones and is missing some. Of over 25,000 clones listed, about nine tenths are singletons. Here the sequenced sample was peripheral blood, taken from a patient treated with photon-based radiotherapy. This chain connects TRBV7-9 to TRBJ2-2; D ambiguous. The sequence derives from a woman aged 45-65 years with pancreatic cancer. CDR3 loop: CASSETDTGELFF. In DNA, the CDR3 is TGTGCCAGCAGCGAAACAGATACCGGGGAGCTGTTTTTT.